Below, 22 T cell receptor beta chains from the same sample are listed, as sequenced in a study of glioma-infiltrating T cells. The iRepertoire nested amplicon-rescue multiplex PCR amplified TCR alpha and beta CDR3s from RNA. From the multiplex PCR reads, TCRdb called clonotypes with MiXCR, one entry per CDR3 protein. The repertoire holds approximately 100,000 distinct CDR3 sequences, with about 28% as singletons. The sequenced material came from glioma tissue, nonneoplastic brain tissue, or PBMCs (not recorded which). Receptor source: a human donor with low-grade glioma or glioblastoma, undergoing nonglioma brain surgery, or in good health (not recorded which).

This clonotype was seen at least ten times. This sequence joins TRBV27 and TRBJ2-5; 7 bases align to TRBD1. The CDR3 is made up of 12 amino acids. V trimming: 6 bases; J trimming: 9 bases; junction bases outside the gene matches: 7. Germline CDR1 and CDR2: MNHEY and SMNVEV (reference sequence). The CDR3 region has the DNA TGTGCCAGCAGCCAACGGGGACAGCCCCAGTACTTC. Its protein product is CASSQRGQPQYF.

This clonotype was detected only once. This may be a read error, as it is one base from a much larger clone. This chain links TRBV20-1 with TRBJ2-7; D possibly corresponds to TRBD1 (6 bases). The CDR3 is 15 residues long. CDR1 and CDR2 (germline): DFQATT, SNEGSKA (reference sequence). V dropped 6 bases and J dropped 4 bases, with 22 bases sitting between them. The CDR3 loop reads CSAPPVAGTKYEQYF. The CDR3, as DNA: TGCAGTGCCCCCCCCGTTGCAGGGACAAAGTACGAGCAGTACTTC.

As for this clonotype: A much larger clonotype is one base distant, so this may be a read error. The rearrangement links TRBV20-1 to TRBJ1-6, with 7 bases lining up with TRBD1. There are 14 residues in the CDR3. Germline CDR1 reads DFQATT; CDR2 reads SNEGSKA (reference sequence). CDR3 DNA sequence: TGCAGTGCTAGCGAGACAGGGTATAATTCACCCCTCTACTTT. It translates to CSASETGYNSPLYF.

In this sample, this clonotype turned up many times. The V gene is TRBV15, the J gene TRBJ2-3; no clear D gene. V lost 1 base and J lost 6, with 8 bases in between. The CDR3 has 13 residues. CDR1 and CDR2 (germline): LNHNV, YYDKDF (reference sequence). The CDR3 spells CATSRGFVDTQYF. The CDR3 bases are TGTGCCACCAGCAGAGGGTTCGTGGATACGCAGTATTTT.

This clonotype was detected many times. V and J are TRBV7-9 and TRBJ2-2, with D uncertain. Germline-derived CDR1 and CDR2 are SEHNR and FQNEAQ (reference sequence). The CDR3 consists of 15 residues. V was pared by 2 bases and J by 0 bases, with 7 bases between. For the CDR3, the DNA is TGTGCCAGCAGCTTAATCCCTACGAACACCGGGGAGCTGTTTTTT. Amino acid sequence: CASSLIPTNTGELFF.

The chain combines TRBV19 with TRBJ2-2; D is perhaps TRBD1 (5 bases). Trimming took 5 bases from V and 0 from J, leaving 7 bases between them. Germline assignment: CDR1 LNHDA and CDR2 SQIVND (reference sequence). The CDR3 is 14 amino acids. The CDR3 bases are TGTGCCAGTAGTCAACAGGCGAACACCGGGGAGCTGTTTTTT. It yields the protein CASSQQANTGELFF. Based on the CDR3 plus reference TRBV19 and TRBJ2-2, the full variable domain is DGGITQSPKYLFRKEGQNVTLSCEQNLNHDAMYWYRQDPGQGLRLIYYSQIVNDFQKGDIAEGYSVSREKKESFPLTVTSAQKNPTAFYLCASSQQANTGELFFGEGSRLTVL.

This clonotype was seen many times. The V call is TRBV20-1, the J call TRBJ1-5; D ambiguous. CDR1 is DFQATT and CDR2 is SNEGSKA in the germline V gene (reference sequence). The V gene lost 1 base and the J gene lost 5 bases, with 9 bases spanning the gap. The CDR3 spans 13 residues. CDR3 sequence (DNA): TGCAGTGCTAGAGCGTCCTTCGATCAGCCCCAGCATTTT. It specifies CSARASFDQPQHF.

The table lists this clonotype with many counts. The CDR3 DNA follows: TGCAGTGCGGGACAGGCCGACAAACTGTTTTTT. Translated, it gives CSAGQADKLFF. The rearrangement uses TRBV20-1 and TRBJ1-4, with TRBD1 identical over 8 bases. Germline CDR1 DFQATT, CDR2 SNEGSKA (reference sequence). V trimming: 6 bases; J trimming: 11 bases; junction bases outside the gene matches: 5. The CDR3 is 11 residues long.

The chain has TRBV7-9 and TRBJ2-1, with a tentative D call TRBD1 (7 bases). In germline, CDR1 is SEHNR, CDR2 FQNEAQ (reference sequence). This CDR3 has 15 amino acids. Trimming removed 5 bases at V and 8 bases at J, with 19 bases between. The CDR3: CASSPRRQGGDEQFF. The DNA of the CDR3 is TGTGCCAGCAGCCCCCGCCGGCAGGGGGGCGATGAGCAGTTCTTC.

This clonotype was seen at least ten times. The chain carries TRBV18 and TRBJ2-7; D is perhaps TRBD2 (6 bases). V dropped 0 bases and J dropped 1 base, with 10 bases sitting between them. CDR1 is KGHSH, CDR2 LQKENI, per germline. The CDR3 is made up of 15 amino acids. The CDR3: CASSPPGGKSYEQYF. The CDR3 nucleotides read TGTGCCAGCTCACCACCGGGCGGGAAATCCTACGAGCAGTACTTC.

This clonotype was recorded many times. The chain has TRBV20-1 and TRBJ1-1; the D is unclear. The CDR3 has 12 amino acids. Trimming took off 5 bases at V and 3 bases at J, with 10 bases between the two ends. Germline V gives CDR1 DFQATT, CDR2 SNEGSKA (reference sequence). The CDR3, as DNA: TGCAGTGCTCTGCGGACTTACACTGAAGCTTTCTTT. Encoded protein: CSALRTYTEAFF.

This clonotype was counted at least ten times. This sequence joins TRBV4-3 and TRBJ2-7; 8 bases are a match to TRBD2. V lost 4 bases to trimming and J lost 4 bases; unmatched junction nucleotides: 6. Germline values: CDR1 LGHNA, CDR2 YSLEER. This CDR3 contains 14 residues. DNA for the CDR3: TGCGCCAGCAGCCCGGGACTAGGGGAGTACGAGCAGTACTTC. It specifies CASSPGLGEYEQYF.

Comment on this clonotype: It may be a read error: a sequence one base away is much more abundant. The rearrangement uses TRBV20-1 and TRBJ1-1; unclear D gene. The CDR3 contains 15 residues. From germline, CDR1 is DFQATT and CDR2 SNEGSKA (reference sequence). CDR3: CSARPRTWENNEAFF. In DNA, the CDR3 is TGCAGTGCTAGACCTCGGACGTGGGAAAACAATGAAGCTTTCTTT.

About this clonotype: A much larger clone differs from this one at a single base, so this may be a read error. This rearrangement joins TRBV27 to TRBJ1-6; the D is unclear. V dropped 7 bases and J dropped 8 bases, with 12 bases sitting between them. Germline V CDR1 and CDR2: MNHEY, SMNVEV (reference sequence). The CDR3 spans 13 residues. CDR3 region: CASKRGRDSPLHF. In DNA form, the CDR3 reads TGTGCCAGCAAACGGGGTCGGGATTCACCCCTCCACTTT.

This clonotype has ten or more counts. The CDR3 DNA sequence: TGTGCCAGCAGTTACGCCGGGACAGGCAATGAGCAGTTCTTC. Encoded protein: CASSYAGTGNEQFF. This chain uses TRBV6-6 with TRBJ2-1; 8 positions match TRBD1. This CDR3 spans 14 amino acids. Per germline, CDR1 MNHNY and CDR2 SVGAGI (reference sequence). Trimming removed 2 bases from V and 6 bases from J; junction bases left unmatched: 3.

This clonotype has ten or more counts. V is TRBV12-3 or TRBV12-4 and J is TRBJ2-3; 8 bases align to TRBD1. The CDR3 extends over 14 amino acids. J gave up 3 bases and V 4 bases, and 3 bases lay outside the gene matches. The CDR3 nucleotides read TGTGCCAGCAGTTACAGGACAGGGACAGATACGCAGTATTTT. It encodes CASSYRTGTDTQYF.

This clonotype was counted once. Being one base from a much bigger clone, this may be a read error. J is TRBJ2-1 and V is TRBV20-1; D uncertain. The CDR3 has 15 amino acids. Germline V gene sequence: CDR1 DFQATT, CDR2 SNEGSKA (reference sequence). The CDR3 bases are TGCAGTTCTAGAGATTTAAGGGCTTCCAACAATGAGCAGTTCTTC. This codes for CSSRDLRASNNEQFF.

To note about this clonotype: A much more abundant neighbour one base away suggests this may be a read error. The chain carries TRBV20-1 and TRBJ2-5; D uncertain. Germline V lookup: CDR1 DFQATT, CDR2 SNEGSKA (reference sequence). This CDR3 is built from 10 residues. Between the trimmed V and J ends, which lost 3 bases and 3 bases, there was a span of 2 bases. The CDR3 region is CSASKETQYF. For the CDR3, the DNA is TGCAGTGCTAGCAAAGAGACCCAGTACTTC.

The chain recombines TRBV29-1 with TRBJ2-1, with D possibly being TRBD1 (6 bases). The germline CDR1 and CDR2 sequences are SQVTM and ANQGSEA. The CDR3 covers 14 residues. V was shortened by 2 bases and J by 2 bases, with 10 bases between the two germline ends. For the CDR3, the DNA is TGCAGCGTTGAACGGACAGATACCTACAATGAGCAGTTCTTC. This sequence encodes CSVERTDTYNEQFF.

This clonotype has at least ten counts. This chain connects TRBV27 to TRBJ2-5; 15 bases are a match to TRBD2. The trim removed 11 bases at V and 6 bases at J, leaving 16 bases unmatched. Germline V gene data show CDR1 as MNHEY and CDR2 as SMNVEV (reference sequence). The CDR3 consists of 17 residues. The CDR3 reads CARQLTKGLAGGKTQYF. The CDR3 DNA is TGTGCCCGCCAACTTACGAAGGGACTAGCGGGGGGAAAGACCCAGTACTTC.

In this sample, this clonotype turned up many times. V gene TRBV7-9 combines with J gene TRBJ2-7; D not certain. The germline CDR1 and CDR2 sequences are SEHNR and FQNEAQ (reference sequence). The ends were cut back, 5 bases at V and 5 bases at J, with 10 bases in the middle. The CDR3 is 12 amino acids. The CDR3 nucleotides read TGTGCCAGCAGCGCCACGGGCGACGAGCAGTACTTC. It translates to CASSATGDEQYF.

This clonotype was counted a few times. This clone may be a read error of a much larger clone one base away. V and J are TRBV20-1 and TRBJ2-3, with D perhaps assigned TRBD1 or TRBD2 (5 bases each). Germline values: CDR1 DFQATT, CDR2 SNEGSKA (reference sequence). The CDR3 has 14 residues. The CDR3 DNA is TGCAGTGCTAGGGGTAACGGGGCCACAGATACGGAGTATTTT. It codes for CSARGNGATDTEYF.